These 18 T cell receptor beta chains came from one sample sequenced in a study of blood T cell repertoires in COVID-19. Profiled with immunoSEQ multiplex PCR; TCRdb holds only in-frame clones, not every one. Of 240,000 or so clones listed, around 87% are singletons. Sequenced material: peripheral blood. All receptors derive from a man between 60 and 75 years old who had recovered from COVID-19.

The chain couples TRBV30 to TRBJ1-6; D is possibly TRBD1 (6 bases). CDR1 is GTSNPN and CDR2 is SVGIG in the germline V gene (reference sequence). The CDR3 covers 15 residues. The V and J ends lost 8 bases and 0 bases respectively, with 14 bases between them. The CDR3 DNA is TGTGCCACGTGGACAGCGAGCTCCTATAATTCACCCCTCCACTTT. This gives the protein CATWTASSYNSPLHF.

This sequence joins TRBV27 and TRBJ1-2; TRBD1 matches at 7 bases. Trimming cost V 2 bases and J 6 bases; bases outside gene matches: 18. This CDR3 comprises 18 residues. Germline V gene lookup returns CDR1 MNHEY and CDR2 SMNVEV (reference sequence). The CDR3 bases are TGTGCCAGCAGTTTAACCAGGCCGGGTCCAGGAGGGGGCGATGGCTACACCTTC. Translating gives CASSLTRPGPGGGDGYTF.

The rearrangement uses TRBV2 and TRBJ2-2; TRBD1 matches 8 bases. This CDR3 region has 15 residues. J was trimmed by 8 bases and V by 3 bases; bases with no gene match: 8. Germline V gene sequence: CDR1 SNHLY, CDR2 FYNNEI. CDR3 DNA: TGTGCCAGCAGTGACGCAGGGCAGGGGGCAGGGGAGCTGTTTTTT. It yields the protein CASSDAGQGAGELFF.

This chain links TRBV11-1 with TRBJ2-7; D is possibly TRBD2 (6 bases). The CDR3 consists of 14 residues. Trimming took off 6 bases at V and 0 bases at J, with 12 bases between the two ends. The germline CDR1 and CDR2 sequences are SGHAT and FQDESV (reference sequence). CDR3 in DNA: TGTGCCAGCAGTCGATCCGGGAGCTCCTACGAGCAGTACGTC. Amino acids: CASSRSGSSYEQYV.

The gene calls are TRBV9 and TRBJ2-1, with D perhaps TRBD1 (5 bases). The CDR3 is 15 amino acids. V shed 0 bases and J shed 0 bases, with 7 bases lying between them. Germline values: CDR1 SGDLS, CDR2 YYNGEE. DNA for the CDR3: TGTGCCAGCAGCGTAGTGCAGGGCTCCTACAATGAGCAGTTCTTC. Encoded protein: CASSVVQGSYNEQFF.

V gene TRBV18 combines with J gene TRBJ2-3; D remains ambiguous. CDR1 is KGHSH and CDR2 is LQKENI in the germline V gene. Trimming cost V 0 bases and J 5 bases, with 6 bases left between them. The length of the CDR3 is 13 residues. In DNA form, the CDR3 reads TGTGCCAGCTCACCACCCCTAGAAGATACGCAGTATTTT. This encodes CASSPPLEDTQYF.

CDR3 region: CASSPGTGRGNQPQHF. In nucleotides, the CDR3 is TGTGCCAGCTCACCAGGCACGGGAAGGGGCAATCAGCCCCAGCATTTT. The chain links TRBV18 to TRBJ1-5, with no clear D. CDR3 size: 16 residues. The germline V and J ends were trimmed by 2 bases and 2 bases, with 13 bases remaining between them. Looked up from germline, CDR1 is KGHSH and CDR2 is LQKENI.

The J gene is TRBJ1-5, the V gene TRBV5-1; 7 positions match TRBD1. This CDR3 is built from 15 residues. V trimming: 2 bases; J trimming: 6 bases; junction bases outside the gene matches: 8. Germline values: CDR1 SGHRS, CDR2 YFSETQ. CDR3 loop: CASSFSGQAGQPQHF. DNA of the CDR3: TGCGCCAGCAGCTTTAGCGGACAGGCCGGTCAGCCCCAGCATTTT. Using reference TRBV5-1 and TRBJ1-5 for the parts outside the CDR3, the full variable domain is KAGVTQTPRYLIKTRGQQVTLSCSPISGHRSVSWYQQTPGQGLQFLFEYFSETQRNKGNFPGRFSGRQFSNSRSEMNVSTLELGDSALYLCASSFSGQAGQPQHFGDGTRLSIL.

Notes on this clone: At the DNA level, this CDR3 is encoded by other sequences in the same sample as well. The chain uses TRBV18 and TRBJ1-3; no clear D gene. The CDR3 runs 13 residues. Germline CDR1 and CDR2: KGHSH and LQKENI. The ends were cut back, 3 bases at V and 0 bases at J, with 3 bases in the middle. The CDR3, as DNA: TGTGCCAGCTCACCCTCCTCTGGAAACACCATATATTTT. Translated, it gives CASSPSSGNTIYF.

V is TRBV5-1 and J is TRBJ2-1, with 12 bases aligning to TRBD1. Trimming removed 4 bases from V and 7 bases from J; junction bases left unmatched: 12. Germline V gene lookup returns CDR1 SGHRS and CDR2 YFSETQ. CDR3 length equals 17 residues. The CDR3 region is CASSPTAGTGGRNEQFF. The CDR3 DNA is TGCGCCAGCAGCCCAACGGCCGGGACAGGGGGCAGGAATGAGCAGTTCTTC.

V is TRBV2 and J is TRBJ1-5; no firm D call. Trimming removed 0 bases at V and 7 bases at J, with 10 bases between. Germline CDR1 and CDR2: SNHLY and FYNNEI. The CDR3 has 14 amino acids. The CDR3 DNA reads TGTGCCAGCAGTGAAGCGAGGGCTTACCAGCCCCAGCATTTT. It specifies CASSEARAYQPQHF. Full variable domain (missing parts from reference TRBV2 and TRBJ1-5): EPEVTQTPSHQVTQMGQEVILRCVPISNHLYFYWYRQILGQKVEFLVSFYNNEISEKSEIFDDQFSVERPDGSNFTLKIRSTKLEDSAMYFCASSEARAYQPQHFGDGTRLSIL.

This chain uses TRBV2 with TRBJ1-5; possible D gene TRBD1, 5 bases. Per germline, CDR1 SNHLY and CDR2 FYNNEI. V lost 5 bases and J 3 bases, leaving 11 bases between the germline ends. The CDR3 extends over 14 amino acids. CDR3 residues: CASSYQGSNQPQHF. DNA for the CDR3: TGTGCCAGCAGTTACCAGGGCTCCAATCAGCCCCAGCATTTT.

This rearrangement joins TRBV5-1 to TRBJ1-6; 7 nucleotides align to TRBD1. Germline CDR1 SGHRS, CDR2 YFSETQ. J gave up 9 bases and V 4 bases, and 10 bases lay outside the gene matches. CDR3 size: 15 residues. This chain's CDR3 is CASSGDSTGSSPLHF. The CDR3 nucleotides are TGCGCCAGCAGCGGGGACAGTACAGGTAGTTCACCCCTCCACTTT.

The chain couples TRBV20-1 to TRBJ2-7, with D maybe TRBD1 (5 bases). The V gene's germline CDR1 is DFQATT and CDR2 SNEGSKA (reference sequence). This CDR3 is 11 amino acids long. Trimming took off 5 bases at V and 6 bases at J, with 11 bases between the two ends. For the CDR3, the DNA is TGCAGTGCTTCGACAGCCGCCGAGCAGTACTTC. It codes for CSASTAAEQYF.

J is TRBJ1-6 and V is TRBV9, with TRBD1 identical over 7 bases. This CDR3 spans 12 amino acids. Trimming cost V 9 bases and J 10 bases; bases outside gene matches: 7. Germline V gene sequence: CDR1 SGDLS, CDR2 YYNGEE. CDR3 loop: CATRQGSSPLHF. The CDR3 bases are TGTGCCACCCGACAGGGTAGCTCACCCCTCCACTTT.

This chain links TRBV2 with TRBJ2-7; TRBD1 matches 7 bases. J gave up 2 bases and V 8 bases, and 3 bases lay outside the gene matches. Germline CDR1 is SNHLY and CDR2 is FYNNEI. The length of the CDR3 is 12 residues. Here the CDR3 DNA reads TGTGCCAGCCGACAGGGAACCTACGAGCAGTACTTC. Translating it yields CASRQGTYEQYF.

The chain is built from TRBV28 and TRBJ2-7; a weak D match, TRBD1 (6 bases). The CDR3 sequence is 15 residues long. The V and J ends lost 6 bases and 1 base respectively, with 16 bases between them. Germline assignment: CDR1 MDHEN and CDR2 SYDVKM. CDR3 nucleotide sequence: TGTGCCAGCAGCCCCGGACAGTTAAGATCCTACGAGCAGTACTTC. Translating it yields CASSPGQLRSYEQYF.

The chain has TRBV6-5 and TRBJ2-2, with D possibly being TRBD1 (6 bases). The CDR3 sequence is 15 residues long. V shed 8 bases and J shed 5 bases, with 18 bases lying between them. Germline loops: CDR1 MNHEY, CDR2 SVGAGI. The CDR3 DNA follows: TGTGCCAGCGGGACACAGACCTATAGGACCGGGGAGCTGTTTTTT. This translates into CASGTQTYRTGELFF.